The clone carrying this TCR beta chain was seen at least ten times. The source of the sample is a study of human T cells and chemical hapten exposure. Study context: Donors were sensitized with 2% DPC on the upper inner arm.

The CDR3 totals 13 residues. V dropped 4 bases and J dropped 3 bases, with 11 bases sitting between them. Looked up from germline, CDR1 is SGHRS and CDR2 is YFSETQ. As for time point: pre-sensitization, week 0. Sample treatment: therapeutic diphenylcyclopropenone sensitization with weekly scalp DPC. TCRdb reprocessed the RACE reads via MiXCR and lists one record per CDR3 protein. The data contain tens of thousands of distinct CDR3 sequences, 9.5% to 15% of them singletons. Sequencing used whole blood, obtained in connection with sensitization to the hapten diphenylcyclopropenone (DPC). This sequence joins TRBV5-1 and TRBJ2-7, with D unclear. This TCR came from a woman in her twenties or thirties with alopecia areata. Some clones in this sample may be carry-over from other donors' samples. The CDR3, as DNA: TGCGCCAGCAGCCCCGTCTCCAGCTACGAGCAGTACTTC. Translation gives CASSPVSSYEQYF.